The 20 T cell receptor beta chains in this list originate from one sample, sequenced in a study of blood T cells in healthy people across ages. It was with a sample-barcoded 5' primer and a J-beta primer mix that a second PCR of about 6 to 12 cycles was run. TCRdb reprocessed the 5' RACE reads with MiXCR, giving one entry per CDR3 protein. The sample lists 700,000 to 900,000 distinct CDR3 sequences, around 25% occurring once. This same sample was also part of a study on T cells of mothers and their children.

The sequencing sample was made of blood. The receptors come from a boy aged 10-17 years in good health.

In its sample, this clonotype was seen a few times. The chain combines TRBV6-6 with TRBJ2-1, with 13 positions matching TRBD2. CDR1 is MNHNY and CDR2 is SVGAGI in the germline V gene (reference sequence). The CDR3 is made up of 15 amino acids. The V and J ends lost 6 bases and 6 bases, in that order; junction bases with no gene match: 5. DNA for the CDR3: TGTGCCAGCAGAGTCACTAGCGGGGGGGGCAATGAGCAGTTCTTC. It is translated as CASRVTSGGGNEQFF.

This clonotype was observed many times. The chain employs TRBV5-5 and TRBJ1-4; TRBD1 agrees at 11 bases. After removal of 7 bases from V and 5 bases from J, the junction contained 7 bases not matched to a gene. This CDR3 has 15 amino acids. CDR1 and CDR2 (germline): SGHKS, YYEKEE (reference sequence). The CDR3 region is CASSLGTGGNEKLFF. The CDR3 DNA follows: TGTGCCAGCTCCTTGGGGACAGGGGGGAATGAAAAACTGTTTTTT.

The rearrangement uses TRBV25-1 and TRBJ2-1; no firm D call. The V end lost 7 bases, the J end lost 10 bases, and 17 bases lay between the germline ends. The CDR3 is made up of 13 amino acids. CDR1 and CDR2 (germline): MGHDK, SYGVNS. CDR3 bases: TGTGCCAGCACCGGTCTCGGAATCCCGGAGCAGTTCTTC. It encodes CASTGLGIPEQFF.

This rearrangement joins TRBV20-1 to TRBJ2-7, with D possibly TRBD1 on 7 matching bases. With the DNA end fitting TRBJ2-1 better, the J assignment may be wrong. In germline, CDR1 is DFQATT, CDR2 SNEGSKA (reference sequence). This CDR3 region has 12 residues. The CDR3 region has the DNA TGCAGTGCTTCGCAGGGGGGCAATGAGCAGTTCTTC. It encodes CSASQGGNEQFF.

The chain's CDR3 is CSGGEGQNIQYF. Written as DNA, the CDR3 is TGCAGCGGGGGCGAGGGGCAAAACATTCAGTACTTC. V gene TRBV29-1 combines with J gene TRBJ2-4, with D possibly being TRBD1 or TRBD2 (5 bases each). Trimming shortened V by 7 bases and J by 5 bases, and 12 bases separated the two germline ends. The CDR3 is 12 residues long. Germline CDR1 reads SQVTM; CDR2 reads ANQGSEA.

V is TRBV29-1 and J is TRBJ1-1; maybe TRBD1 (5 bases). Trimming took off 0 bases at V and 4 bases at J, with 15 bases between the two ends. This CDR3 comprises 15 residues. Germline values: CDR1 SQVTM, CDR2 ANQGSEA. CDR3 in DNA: TGCAGCGTTGAAGATCTTGGCAGGGCGGGCACTGAAGCTTTCTTT. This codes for CSVEDLGRAGTEAFF.

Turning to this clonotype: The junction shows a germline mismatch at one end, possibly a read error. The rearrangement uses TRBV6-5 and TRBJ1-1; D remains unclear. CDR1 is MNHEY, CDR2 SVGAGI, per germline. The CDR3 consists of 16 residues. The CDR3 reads CAGRSFGGAMNTEAFF. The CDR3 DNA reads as TGTGCCGGCAGATCCTTCGGTGGAGCCATGAACACTGAAGCTTTCTTT.

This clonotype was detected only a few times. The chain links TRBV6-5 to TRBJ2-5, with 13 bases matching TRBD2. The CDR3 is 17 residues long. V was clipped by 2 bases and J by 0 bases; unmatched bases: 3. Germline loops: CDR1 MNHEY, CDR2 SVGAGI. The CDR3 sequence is CASSYAGLAGDQETQYF. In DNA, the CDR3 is TGTGCCAGCAGTTACGCCGGACTAGCGGGGGACCAAGAGACCCAGTACTTC.

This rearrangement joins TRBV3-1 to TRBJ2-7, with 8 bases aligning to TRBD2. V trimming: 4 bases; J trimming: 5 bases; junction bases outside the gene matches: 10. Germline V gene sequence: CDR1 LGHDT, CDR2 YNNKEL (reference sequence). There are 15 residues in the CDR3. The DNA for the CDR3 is TGTGCCAGCAGCCTCCCCAGCGGGGGTGTCCACGAGCAGTACTTC. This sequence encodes CASSLPSGGVHEQYF.

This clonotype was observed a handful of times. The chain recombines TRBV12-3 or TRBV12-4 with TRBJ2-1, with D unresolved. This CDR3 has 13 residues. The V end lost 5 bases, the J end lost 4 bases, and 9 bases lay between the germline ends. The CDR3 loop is CASSQDGYNEQFF. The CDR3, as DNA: TGTGCCAGCAGTCAGGACGGGTACAATGAGCAGTTCTTC.

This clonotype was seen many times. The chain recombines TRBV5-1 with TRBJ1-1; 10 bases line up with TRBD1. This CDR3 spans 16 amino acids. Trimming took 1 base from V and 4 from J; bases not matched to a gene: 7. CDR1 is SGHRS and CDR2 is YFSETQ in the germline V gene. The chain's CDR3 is CASSLLGTGVITEAFF. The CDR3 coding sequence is TGCGCCAGCAGCTTGCTAGGGACAGGGGTAATCACTGAAGCTTTCTTT.

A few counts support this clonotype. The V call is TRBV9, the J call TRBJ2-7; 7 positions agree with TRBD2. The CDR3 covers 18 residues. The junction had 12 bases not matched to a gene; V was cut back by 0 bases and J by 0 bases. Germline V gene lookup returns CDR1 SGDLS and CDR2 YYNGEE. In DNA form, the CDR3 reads TGTGCCAGCAGCGTAGATCCTCCGGGGGAGCGGGGCTCCTACGAGCAGTACTTC. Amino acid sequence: CASSVDPPGERGSYEQYF.

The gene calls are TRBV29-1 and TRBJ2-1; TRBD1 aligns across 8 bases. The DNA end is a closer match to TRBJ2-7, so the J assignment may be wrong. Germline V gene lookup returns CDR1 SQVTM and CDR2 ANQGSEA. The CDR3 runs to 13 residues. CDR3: CSVHGTGINEQYF. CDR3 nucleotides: TGCAGCGTTCACGGGACAGGTATCAACGAGCAGTACTTC.

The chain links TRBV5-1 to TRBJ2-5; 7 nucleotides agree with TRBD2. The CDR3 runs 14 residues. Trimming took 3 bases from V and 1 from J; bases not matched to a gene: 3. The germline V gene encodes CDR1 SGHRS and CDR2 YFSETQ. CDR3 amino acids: CASSWGGTQETQYF. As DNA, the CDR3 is TGCGCCAGCAGCTGGGGGGGGACCCAAGAGACCCAGTACTTC.

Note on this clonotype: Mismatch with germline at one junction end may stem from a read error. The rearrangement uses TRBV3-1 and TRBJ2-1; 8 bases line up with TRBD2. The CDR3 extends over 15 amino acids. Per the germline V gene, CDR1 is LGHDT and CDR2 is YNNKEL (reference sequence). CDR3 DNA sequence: TGTGCCAGCAGCCAAACGGGGGGGACCTACAATGAGCAGTCCTTC. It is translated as CASSQTGGTYNEQSF.

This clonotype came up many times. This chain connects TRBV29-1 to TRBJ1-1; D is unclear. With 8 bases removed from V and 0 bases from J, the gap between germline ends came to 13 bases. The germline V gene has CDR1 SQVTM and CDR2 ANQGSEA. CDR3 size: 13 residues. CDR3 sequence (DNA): TGCAGCTCCTCCCGGGAATTGAACACTGAAGCTTTCTTT. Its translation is CSSSRELNTEAFF.

The CDR3 region has the DNA TGTGCCAGTTCTGTTCCCGAAGAGACCCAGTACTTC. Its protein product is CASSVPEETQYF. The rearrangement joins TRBV28 to TRBJ2-1; D is ambiguous. The assigned J gene may be wrong: the sequence end matches TRBJ2-5 better. CDR1 MDHEN and CDR2 SYDVKM come from the germline V gene. CDR3 length: 12 amino acids.

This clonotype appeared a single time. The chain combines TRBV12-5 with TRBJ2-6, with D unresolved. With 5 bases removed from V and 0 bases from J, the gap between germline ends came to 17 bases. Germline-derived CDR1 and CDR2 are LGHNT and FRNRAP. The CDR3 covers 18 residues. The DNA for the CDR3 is TGTGCTAGTGGTCTCCTAAGGGCAGCTTTCTCTGGGGCCAACGTCCTGACTTTC. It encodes CASGLLRAAFSGANVLTF. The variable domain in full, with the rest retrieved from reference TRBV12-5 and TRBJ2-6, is DARVTQTPRHKVTEMGQEVTMRCQPILGHNTVFWYRQTMMQGLELLAYFRNRAPLDDSGMPKDRFSAEMPDATLATLKIQPSEPRDSAVYFCASGLLRAAFSGANVLTFGAGSRLTVL.

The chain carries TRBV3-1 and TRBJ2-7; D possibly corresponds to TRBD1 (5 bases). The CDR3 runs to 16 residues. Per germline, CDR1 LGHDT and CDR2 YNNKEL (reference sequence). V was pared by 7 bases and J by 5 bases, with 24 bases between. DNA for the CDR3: TGTGCCAGCACCAAAGGGGTTCGCCCCGGCCTCCACGAGCAGTACTTC. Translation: CASTKGVRPGLHEQYF.

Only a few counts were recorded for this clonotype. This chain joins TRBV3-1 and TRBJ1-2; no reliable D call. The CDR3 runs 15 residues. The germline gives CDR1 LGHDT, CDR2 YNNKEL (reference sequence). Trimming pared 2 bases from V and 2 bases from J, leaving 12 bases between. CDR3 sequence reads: CASSQTPAANYGYTF. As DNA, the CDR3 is TGTGCCAGCAGCCAAACCCCGGCGGCGAACTATGGCTACACCTTC.